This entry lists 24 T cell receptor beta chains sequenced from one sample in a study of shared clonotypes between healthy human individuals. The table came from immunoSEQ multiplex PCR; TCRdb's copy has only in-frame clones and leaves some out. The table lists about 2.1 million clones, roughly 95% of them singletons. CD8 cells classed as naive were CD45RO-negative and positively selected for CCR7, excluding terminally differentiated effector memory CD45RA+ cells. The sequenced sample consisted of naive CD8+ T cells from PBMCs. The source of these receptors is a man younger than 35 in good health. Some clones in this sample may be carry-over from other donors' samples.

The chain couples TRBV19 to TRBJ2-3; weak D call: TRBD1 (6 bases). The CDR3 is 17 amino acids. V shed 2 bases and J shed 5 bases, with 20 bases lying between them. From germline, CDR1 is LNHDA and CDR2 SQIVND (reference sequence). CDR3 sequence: CASSITRLDRYGDTQYF. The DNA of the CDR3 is TGTGCCAGTAGTATAACCCGACTCGACAGGTATGGAGATACGCAGTATTTT.

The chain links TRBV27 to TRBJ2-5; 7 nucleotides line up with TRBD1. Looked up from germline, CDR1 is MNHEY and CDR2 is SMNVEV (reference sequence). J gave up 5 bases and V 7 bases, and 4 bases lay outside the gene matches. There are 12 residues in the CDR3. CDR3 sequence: CASKGRGETQYF. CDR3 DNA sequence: TGTGCCAGCAAGGGCAGGGGGGAGACCCAGTACTTC.

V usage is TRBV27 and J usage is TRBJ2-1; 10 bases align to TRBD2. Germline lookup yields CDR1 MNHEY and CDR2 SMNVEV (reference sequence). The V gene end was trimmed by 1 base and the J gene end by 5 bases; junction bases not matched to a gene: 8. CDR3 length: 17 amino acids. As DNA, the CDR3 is TGTGCCAGCAGTTTATATCGCGGGACTAGCGAAAACAATGAGCAGTTCTTC. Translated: CASSLYRGTSENNEQFF.

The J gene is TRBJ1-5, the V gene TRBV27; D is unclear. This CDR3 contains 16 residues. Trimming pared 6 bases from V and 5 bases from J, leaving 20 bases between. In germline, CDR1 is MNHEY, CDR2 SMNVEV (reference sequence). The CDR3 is CASRKELGGNYQPQHF. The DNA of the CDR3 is TGTGCCAGCAGGAAGGAGTTGGGAGGGAACTATCAGCCCCAGCATTTT.

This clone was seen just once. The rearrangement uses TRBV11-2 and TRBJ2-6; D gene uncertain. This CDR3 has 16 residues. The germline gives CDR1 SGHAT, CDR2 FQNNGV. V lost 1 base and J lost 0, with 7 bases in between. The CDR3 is CASSLVAPSGANVLTF. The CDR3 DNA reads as TGTGCCAGCAGCTTAGTCGCGCCCTCTGGGGCCAACGTCCTGACTTTC.

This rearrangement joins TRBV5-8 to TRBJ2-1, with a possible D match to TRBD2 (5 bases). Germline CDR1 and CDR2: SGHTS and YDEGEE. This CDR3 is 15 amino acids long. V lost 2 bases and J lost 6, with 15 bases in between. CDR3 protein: CASSLRARRRNEQFF. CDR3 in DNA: TGTGCCAGCAGCTTAAGGGCGAGGAGGCGCAATGAGCAGTTCTTC.

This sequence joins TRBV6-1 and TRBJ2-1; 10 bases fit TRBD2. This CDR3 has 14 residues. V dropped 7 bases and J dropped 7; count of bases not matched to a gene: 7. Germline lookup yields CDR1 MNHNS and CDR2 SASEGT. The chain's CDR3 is CASTPRLAGNEQFF. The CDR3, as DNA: TGTGCCAGCACCCCCCGACTAGCGGGTAATGAGCAGTTCTTC.

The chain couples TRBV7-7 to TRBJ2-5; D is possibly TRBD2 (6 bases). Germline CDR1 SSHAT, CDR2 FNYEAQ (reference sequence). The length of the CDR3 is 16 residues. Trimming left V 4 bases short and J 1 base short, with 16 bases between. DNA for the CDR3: TGTGCCAGCAGCTCCTTAGCGGCCCATCGCCAAGAGACCCAGTACTTC. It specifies CASSSLAAHRQETQYF.

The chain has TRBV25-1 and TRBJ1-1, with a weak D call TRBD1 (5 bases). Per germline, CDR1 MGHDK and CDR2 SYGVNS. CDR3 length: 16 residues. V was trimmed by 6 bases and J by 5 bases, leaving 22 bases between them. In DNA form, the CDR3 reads TGTGCCAGCAGACGAATCCTGGGGGATATGATAACTGAAGCTTTCTTT. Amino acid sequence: CASRRILGDMITEAFF.

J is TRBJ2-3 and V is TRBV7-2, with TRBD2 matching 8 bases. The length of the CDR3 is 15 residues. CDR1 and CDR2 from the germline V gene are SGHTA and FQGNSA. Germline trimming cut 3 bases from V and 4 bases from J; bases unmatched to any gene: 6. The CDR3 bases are TGTGCCAGCAGCTTCTTCGGGAGGGCCGCAGATACGCAGTATTTT. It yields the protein CASSFFGRAADTQYF.

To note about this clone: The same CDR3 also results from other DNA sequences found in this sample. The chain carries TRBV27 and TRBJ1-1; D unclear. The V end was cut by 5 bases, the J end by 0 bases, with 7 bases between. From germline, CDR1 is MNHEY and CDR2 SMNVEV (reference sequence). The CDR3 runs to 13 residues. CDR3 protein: CASSLTMNTEAFF. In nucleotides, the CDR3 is TGTGCCAGCAGTCTAACAATGAACACTGAAGCTTTCTTT.

The CDR3 loop reads CASSQDRAMETQYF. In DNA form, the CDR3 reads TGTGCCAGCAGCCAGGACAGGGCAATGGAGACCCAGTACTTC. This chain links TRBV25-1 with TRBJ2-5; 8 nucleotides agree with TRBD1. J lost 5 bases, V lost 6 bases, and 8 bases had no gene match. Germline V CDR1 and CDR2: MGHDK, SYGVNS. This CDR3 is 14 amino acids long.

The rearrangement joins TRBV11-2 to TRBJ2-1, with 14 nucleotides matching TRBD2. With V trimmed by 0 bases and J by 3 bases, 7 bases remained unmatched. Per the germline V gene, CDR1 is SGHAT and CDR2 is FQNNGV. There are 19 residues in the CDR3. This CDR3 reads CASSLDPTSGRALYNEQFF. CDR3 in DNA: TGTGCCAGCAGCTTAGATCCGACTAGCGGGAGGGCCCTCTACAATGAGCAGTTCTTC. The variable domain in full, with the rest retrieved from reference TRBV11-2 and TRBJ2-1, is EAGVAQSPRYKIIEKRQSVAFWCNPISGHATLYWYQQILGQGPKLLIQFQNNGVVDDSQLPKDRFSAERLKGVDSTLKIQPAKLEDSAVYLCASSLDPTSGRALYNEQFFGPGTRLTVL.

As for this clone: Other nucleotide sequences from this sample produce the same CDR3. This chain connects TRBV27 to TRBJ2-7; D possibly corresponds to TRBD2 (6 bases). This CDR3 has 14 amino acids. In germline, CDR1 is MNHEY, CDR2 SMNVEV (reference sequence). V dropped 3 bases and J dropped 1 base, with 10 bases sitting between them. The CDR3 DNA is TGTGCCAGCAGTTTTACCGGAGGGTCCTACGAGCAGTACTTC. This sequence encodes CASSFTGGSYEQYF.

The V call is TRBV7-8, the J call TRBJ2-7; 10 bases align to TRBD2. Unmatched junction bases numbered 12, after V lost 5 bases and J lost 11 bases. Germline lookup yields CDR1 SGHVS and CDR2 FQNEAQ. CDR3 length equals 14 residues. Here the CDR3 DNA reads TGTGCCAGCAGCCCGGGACTAGCGCCCCGGATGAAGTACTTC. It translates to CASSPGLAPRMKYF.

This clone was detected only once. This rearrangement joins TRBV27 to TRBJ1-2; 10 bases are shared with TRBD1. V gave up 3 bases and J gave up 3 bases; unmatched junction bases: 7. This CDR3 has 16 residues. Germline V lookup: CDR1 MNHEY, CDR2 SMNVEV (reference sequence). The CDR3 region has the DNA TGTGCCAGCAGTTTGAGGGGACAGGGGTCCTACTATGGCTACACCTTC. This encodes CASSLRGQGSYYGYTF.

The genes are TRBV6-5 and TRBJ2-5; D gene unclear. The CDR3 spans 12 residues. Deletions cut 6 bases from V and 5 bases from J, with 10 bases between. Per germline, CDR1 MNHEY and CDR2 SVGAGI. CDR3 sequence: CASSPGYETQYF. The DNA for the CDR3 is TGTGCCAGCAGCCCTGGGTACGAGACCCAGTACTTC.

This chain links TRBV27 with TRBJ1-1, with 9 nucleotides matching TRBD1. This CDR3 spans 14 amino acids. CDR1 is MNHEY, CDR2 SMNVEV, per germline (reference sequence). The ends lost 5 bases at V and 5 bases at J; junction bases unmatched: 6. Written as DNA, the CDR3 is TGTGCCAGCAGTCCACAGGGGGCGTATACTGAAGCTTTCTTT. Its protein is CASSPQGAYTEAFF.

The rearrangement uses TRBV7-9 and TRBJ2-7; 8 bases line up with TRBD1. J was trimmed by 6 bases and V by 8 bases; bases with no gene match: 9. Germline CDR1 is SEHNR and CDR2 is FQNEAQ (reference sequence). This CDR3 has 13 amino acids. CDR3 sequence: CASGGQGPPEQYF. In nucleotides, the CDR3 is TGTGCCAGCGGAGGACAGGGTCCCCCCGAGCAGTACTTC.

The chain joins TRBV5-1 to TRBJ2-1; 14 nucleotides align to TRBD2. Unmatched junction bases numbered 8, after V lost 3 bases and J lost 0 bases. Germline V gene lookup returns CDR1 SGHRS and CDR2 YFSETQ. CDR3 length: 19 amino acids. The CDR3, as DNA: TGCGCCAGCAGCTGGACTAGCGGGAGGTTCCCGAGCTCCTACAATGAGCAGTTCTTC. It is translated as CASSWTSGRFPSSYNEQFF.

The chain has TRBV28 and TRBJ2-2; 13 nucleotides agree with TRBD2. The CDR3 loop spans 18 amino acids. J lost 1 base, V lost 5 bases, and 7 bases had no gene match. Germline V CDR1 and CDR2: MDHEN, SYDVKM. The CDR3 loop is CASSRRLAGGLNTGELFF. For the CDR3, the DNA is TGTGCCAGCAGTCGCAGACTAGCGGGAGGACTGAACACCGGGGAGCTGTTTTTT.

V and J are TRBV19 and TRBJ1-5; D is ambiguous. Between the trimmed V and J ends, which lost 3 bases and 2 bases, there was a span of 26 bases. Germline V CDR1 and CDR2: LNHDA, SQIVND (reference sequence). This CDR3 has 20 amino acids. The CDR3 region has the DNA TGTGCCAGTAGTATCTTCCCTGACTGGTCCCCCCTCGGGGGCAATCAGCCCCAGCATTTT. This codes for CASSIFPDWSPLGGNQPQHF.

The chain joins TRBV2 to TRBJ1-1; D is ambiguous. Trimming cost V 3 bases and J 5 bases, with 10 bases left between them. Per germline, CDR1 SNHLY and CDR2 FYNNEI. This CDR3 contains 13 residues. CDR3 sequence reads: CASSDRPVTEAFF. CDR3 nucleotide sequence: TGTGCCAGCAGTGATAGGCCGGTGACTGAAGCTTTCTTT.

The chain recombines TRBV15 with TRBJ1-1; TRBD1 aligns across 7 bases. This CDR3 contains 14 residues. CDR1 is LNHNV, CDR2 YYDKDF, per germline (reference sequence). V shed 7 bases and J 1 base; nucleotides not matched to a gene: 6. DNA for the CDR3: TGTGCCACCACAGACAGGGCTTCGAACACTGAAGCTTTCTTT. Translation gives CATTDRASNTEAFF.